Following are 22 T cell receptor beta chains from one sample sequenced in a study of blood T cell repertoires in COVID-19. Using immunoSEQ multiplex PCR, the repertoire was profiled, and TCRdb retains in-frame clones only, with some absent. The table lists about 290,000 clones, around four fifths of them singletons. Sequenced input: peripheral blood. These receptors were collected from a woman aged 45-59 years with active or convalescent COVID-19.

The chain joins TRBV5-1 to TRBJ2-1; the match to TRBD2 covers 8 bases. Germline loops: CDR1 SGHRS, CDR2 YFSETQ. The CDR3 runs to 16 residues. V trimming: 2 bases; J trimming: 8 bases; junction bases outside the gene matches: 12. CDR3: CASSFNPRGRPDEQFF. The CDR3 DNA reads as TGCGCCAGCAGCTTTAATCCTCGCGGGAGGCCCGATGAGCAGTTCTTC.

CDR3 nucleotide sequence: TGCAGCGCCCACGTGAGCTCTGGAAACACCATATATTTT. Translating gives CSAHVSSGNTIYF. J is TRBJ1-3 and V is TRBV29-1; D unclear. The V and J ends lost 7 bases and 0 bases respectively, with 10 bases between them. Per germline, CDR1 SQVTM and CDR2 ANQGSEA. The CDR3 is 13 residues long.

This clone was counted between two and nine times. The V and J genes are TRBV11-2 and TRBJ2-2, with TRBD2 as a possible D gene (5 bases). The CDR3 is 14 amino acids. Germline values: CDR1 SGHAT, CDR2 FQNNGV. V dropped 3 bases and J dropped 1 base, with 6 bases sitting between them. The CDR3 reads CASSFRGNTGELFF. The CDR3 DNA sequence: TGTGCCAGCAGCTTTCGGGGGAACACCGGGGAGCTGTTTTTT.

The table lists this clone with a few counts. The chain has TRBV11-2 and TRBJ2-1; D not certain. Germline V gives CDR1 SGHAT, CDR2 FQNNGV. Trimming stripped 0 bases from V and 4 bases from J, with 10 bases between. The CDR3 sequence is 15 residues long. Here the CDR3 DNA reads TGTGCCAGCAGCTTAGAAAGAGGCACTTACAATGAGCAGTTCTTC. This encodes CASSLERGTYNEQFF. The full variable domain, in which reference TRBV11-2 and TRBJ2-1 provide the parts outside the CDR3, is EAGVAQSPRYKIIEKRQSVAFWCNPISGHATLYWYQQILGQGPKLLIQFQNNGVVDDSQLPKDRFSAERLKGVDSTLKIQPAKLEDSAVYLCASSLERGTYNEQFFGPGTRLTVL.

The CDR3 DNA reads TGTGCCAGCTCACTGGGCTATAATGAAAAACTGTTTTTT. The encoded protein is CASSLGYNEKLFF. The J gene is TRBJ1-4, the V gene TRBV18; no clear D. From germline, CDR1 is KGHSH and CDR2 LQKENI. V was trimmed by 4 bases and J by 4 bases, leaving 7 bases between them. This CDR3 comprises 13 residues.

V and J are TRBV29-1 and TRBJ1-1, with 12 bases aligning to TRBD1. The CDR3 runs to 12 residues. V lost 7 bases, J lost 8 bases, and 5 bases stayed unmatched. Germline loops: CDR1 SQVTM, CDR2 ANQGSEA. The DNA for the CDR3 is TGCAGCGGCGGGGACAGGGGGCAGGAAGCTTTCTTT. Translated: CSGGDRGQEAFF.

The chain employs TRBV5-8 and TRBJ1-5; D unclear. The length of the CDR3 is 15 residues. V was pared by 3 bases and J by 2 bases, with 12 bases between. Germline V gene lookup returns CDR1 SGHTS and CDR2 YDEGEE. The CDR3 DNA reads TGTGCCAGCAGCTCCGGCGGGATCCGCAATCAGCCCCAGCATTTT. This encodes CASSSGGIRNQPQHF. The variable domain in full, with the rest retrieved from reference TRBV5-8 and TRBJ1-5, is EAGVTQSPTHLIKTRGQQATLRCSPISGHTSVYWYQQALGLGLQFLLWYDEGEERNRGNFPPRFSGRQFPNYSSELNVNALELEDSALYLCASSSGGIRNQPQHFGDGTRLSIL.

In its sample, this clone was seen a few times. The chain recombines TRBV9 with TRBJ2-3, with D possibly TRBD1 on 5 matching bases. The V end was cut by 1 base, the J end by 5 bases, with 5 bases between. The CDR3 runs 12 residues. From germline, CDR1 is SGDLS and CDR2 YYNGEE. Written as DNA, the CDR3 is TGTGCCAGCAGCGTACAGGGAGATACGCAGTATTTT. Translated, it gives CASSVQGDTQYF.

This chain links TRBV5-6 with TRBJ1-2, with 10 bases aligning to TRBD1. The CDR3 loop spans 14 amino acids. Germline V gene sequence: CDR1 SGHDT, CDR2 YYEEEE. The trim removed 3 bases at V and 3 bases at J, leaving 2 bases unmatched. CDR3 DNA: TGTGCCAGCAGCTCGGGACAGGGGTACTATGGCTACACCTTC. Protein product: CASSSGQGYYGYTF.

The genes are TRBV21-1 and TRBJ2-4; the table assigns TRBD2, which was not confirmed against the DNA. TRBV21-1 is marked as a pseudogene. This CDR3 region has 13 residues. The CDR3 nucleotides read TGTGCCAGCATGGAGGATACCAAAAACATTCAGTACTTC. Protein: CASMEDTKNIQYF.

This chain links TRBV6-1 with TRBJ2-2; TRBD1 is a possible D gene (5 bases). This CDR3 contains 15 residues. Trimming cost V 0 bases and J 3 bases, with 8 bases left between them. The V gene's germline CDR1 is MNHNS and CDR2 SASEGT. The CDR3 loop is CASSEARADTGELFF. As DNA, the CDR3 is TGTGCCAGCAGTGAAGCCAGGGCCGACACCGGGGAGCTGTTTTTT.

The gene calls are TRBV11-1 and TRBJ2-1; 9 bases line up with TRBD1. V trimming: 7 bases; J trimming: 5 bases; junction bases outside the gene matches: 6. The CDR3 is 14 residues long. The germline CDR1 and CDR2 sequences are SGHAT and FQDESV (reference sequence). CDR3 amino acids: CASKHRGRDNEQFF. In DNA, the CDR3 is TGTGCCAGCAAACACAGGGGGCGCGACAATGAGCAGTTCTTC.

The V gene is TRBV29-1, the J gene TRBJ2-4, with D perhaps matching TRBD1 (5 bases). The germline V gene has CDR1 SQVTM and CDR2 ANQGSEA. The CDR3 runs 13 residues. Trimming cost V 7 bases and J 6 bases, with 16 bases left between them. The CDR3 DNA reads TGCAGCGCCGCCACGACAGTACCAAACATTCAGTACTTC. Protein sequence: CSAATTVPNIQYF.

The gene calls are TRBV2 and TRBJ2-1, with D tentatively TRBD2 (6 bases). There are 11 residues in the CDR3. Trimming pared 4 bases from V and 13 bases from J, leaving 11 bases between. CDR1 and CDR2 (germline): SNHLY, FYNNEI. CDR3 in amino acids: CASSAWDLQFF. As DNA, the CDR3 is TGTGCCAGCAGTGCCTGGGACTTACAGTTCTTC.

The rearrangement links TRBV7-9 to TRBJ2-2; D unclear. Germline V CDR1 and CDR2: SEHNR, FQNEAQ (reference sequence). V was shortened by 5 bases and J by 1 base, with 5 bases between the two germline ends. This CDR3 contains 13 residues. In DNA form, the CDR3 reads TGTGCCAGCAGCCTCGGGAACACCGGGGAGCTGTTTTTT. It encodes CASSLGNTGELFF.

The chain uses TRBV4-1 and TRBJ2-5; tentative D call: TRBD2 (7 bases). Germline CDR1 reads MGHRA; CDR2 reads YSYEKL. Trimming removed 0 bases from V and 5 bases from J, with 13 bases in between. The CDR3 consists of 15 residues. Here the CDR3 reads CASSQDGGGGETQYF. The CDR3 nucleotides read TGCGCCAGCAGCCAAGATGGGGGAGGGGGGGAGACCCAGTACTTC.

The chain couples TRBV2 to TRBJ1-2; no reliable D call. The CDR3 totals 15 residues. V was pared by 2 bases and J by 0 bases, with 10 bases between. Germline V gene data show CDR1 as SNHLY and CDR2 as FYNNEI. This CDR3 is CASSEYPSTNYGYTF. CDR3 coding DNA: TGTGCCAGCAGTGAATACCCATCTACTAACTATGGCTACACCTTC.

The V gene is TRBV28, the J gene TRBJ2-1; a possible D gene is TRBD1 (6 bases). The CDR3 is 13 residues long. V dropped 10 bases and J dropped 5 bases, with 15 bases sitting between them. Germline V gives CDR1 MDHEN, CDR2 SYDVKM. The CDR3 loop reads CATAETGNNEQFF. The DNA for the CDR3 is TGTGCCACGGCCGAAACAGGGAACAATGAGCAGTTCTTC.

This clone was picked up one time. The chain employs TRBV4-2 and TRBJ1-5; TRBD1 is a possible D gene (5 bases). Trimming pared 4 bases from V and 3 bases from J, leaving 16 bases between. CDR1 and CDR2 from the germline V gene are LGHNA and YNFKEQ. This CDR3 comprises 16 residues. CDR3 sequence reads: CASSPWGGSDNQPQHF. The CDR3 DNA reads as TGTGCCAGCAGCCCCTGGGGGGGGAGTGACAATCAGCCCCAGCATTTT.

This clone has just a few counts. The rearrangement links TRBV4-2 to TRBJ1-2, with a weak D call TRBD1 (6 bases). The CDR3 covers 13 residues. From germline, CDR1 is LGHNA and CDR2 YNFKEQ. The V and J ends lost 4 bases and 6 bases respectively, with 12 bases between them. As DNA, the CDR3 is TGTGCCAGCAGCCCCCAAGGGGGTAATGGCTACACCTTC. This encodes CASSPQGGNGYTF.

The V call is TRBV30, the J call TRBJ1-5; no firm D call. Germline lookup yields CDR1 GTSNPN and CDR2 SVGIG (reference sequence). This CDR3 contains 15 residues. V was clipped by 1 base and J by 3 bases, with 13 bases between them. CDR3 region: CAWSGTGNNNQPQHF. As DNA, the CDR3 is TGTGCCTGGAGTGGAACCGGGAATAACAATCAGCCCCAGCATTTT.

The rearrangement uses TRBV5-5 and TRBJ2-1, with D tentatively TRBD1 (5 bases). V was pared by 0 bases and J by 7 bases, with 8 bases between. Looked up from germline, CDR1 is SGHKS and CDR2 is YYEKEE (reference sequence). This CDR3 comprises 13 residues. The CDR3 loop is CASSLDQGNEQFF. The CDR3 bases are TGTGCCAGCAGCTTGGACCAGGGAAATGAGCAGTTCTTC.